This is a list of T cell receptor beta chains from one sample in a study of cytomegalovirus exposure and HLA in healthy donors. The protocol was immunoSEQ multiplex PCR, while the TCRdb copy is restricted to in-frame clones and leaves out a portion. The table lists about 50,000 clones, approximately 88% of them singletons. Sequenced sample: PBMCs. The receptors here all came from a woman aged 30 to 39 in good health and CMV-seronegative. Both conserved end residues are part of each CDR3. Fields, in order: V gene, J gene, CDR3 protein.

>TRBV13|TRBJ1-1
CASSLSGYRGPNTEAFF
>TRBV28|TRBJ1-3
CASSLDFFSSGNTIYF
>TRBV4-2|TRBJ1-2
CASSQPTGDNYGYTF
>TRBV28|TRBJ2-1
CASSVSGRGGEQFF
>TRBV9|TRBJ1-5
CASSSGQFNQPQHF
>TRBV6-5|TRBJ2-7
CASSYGGATRYEQYF
>TRBV2|TRBJ2-5
CASVEGGYQETQYF
>TRBV9|TRBJ1-2
CASSETIDRGLLNYGYTF
>TRBV7-2|TRBJ1-5
CASSLERYSNQPQHF
>TRBV5-1|TRBJ1-2
CASSLGPGNGYTF
>TRBV28|TRBJ2-1
CASCGAGVLRRNEQFF